One sample yielded the 24 T cell receptor beta chains listed below, sequenced in a study of cytomegalovirus exposure and HLA in healthy donors. PCR involved 60 Vbeta and 13 Jbeta primers. Sequencing used immunoSEQ multiplex PCR; TCRdb keeps in-frame clones, though not all of them. Among more than 150,000 clones listed, about 80% were seen once. The specimen sequenced was PBMCs. Receptors were obtained from a woman between 25 and 40 years old in good health and CMV-seronegative.

This chain uses TRBV7-8 with TRBJ2-7; D might be TRBD1 (5 bases). Trimming removed 1 base from V and 3 bases from J, with 16 bases in between. CDR3 length: 16 amino acids. Germline lookup yields CDR1 SGHVS and CDR2 FQNEAQ. The CDR3 reads CASSLGYSQGNYEQYF. Written as DNA, the CDR3 is TGTGCCAGCAGCTTAGGGTATAGCCAGGGAAACTACGAGCAGTACTTC.

CDR3 amino acids: CAWSKGRETQYF. In DNA form, the CDR3 reads TGTGCCTGGAGTAAAGGGAGAGAGACCCAGTACTTC. This chain connects TRBV30 to TRBJ2-5; D may be TRBD2 (5 bases). V dropped 2 bases and J dropped 4 bases, with 8 bases sitting between them. The CDR3 is 12 residues long. From germline, CDR1 is GTSNPN and CDR2 SVGIG (reference sequence).

V is TRBV23-1 and J is TRBJ1-2; 7 nucleotides agree with TRBD1. TRBV23-1 is assigned to the ORF class and has an uncertain function. This CDR3 contains 17 residues. Trimming cost V 4 bases and J 0 bases; bases outside gene matches: 11. The CDR3 region is CASSLRDSLNTNYGYTF. CDR3 sequence (DNA): TGCGCCAGCAGTCTCCGGGACAGCCTAAATACTAACTATGGCTACACCTTC.

The chain is built from TRBV6-5 and TRBJ2-5; TRBD1 aligns across 9 bases. The closer fit of TRBJ2-7 to the DNA end suggests the J call may be wrong. CDR1 is MNHEY, CDR2 SVGAGI, per germline. This CDR3 is 14 amino acids long. As DNA, the CDR3 is TGTGCCAGCAGTCACCGACAGGGGGACTACGAGCAGTACTTC. The encoded protein is CASSHRQGDYEQYF.

The chain employs TRBV6-1 and TRBJ2-5, with a weak D call TRBD1 (5 bases). The CDR3 contains 15 residues. Germline-derived CDR1 and CDR2 are MNHNS and SASEGT. Trimming stripped 5 bases from V and 1 base from J, with 14 bases between. The CDR3 loop is CASSPSAGFQETQYF. The CDR3 DNA reads TGTGCCAGCAGTCCTTCGGCAGGGTTCCAAGAGACCCAGTACTTC.

The rearrangement uses TRBV19 and TRBJ2-5, with 13 bases lining up with TRBD2. Germline trimming cut 4 bases from V and 0 bases from J; bases unmatched to any gene: 5. This CDR3 spans 17 amino acids. Germline loops: CDR1 LNHDA, CDR2 SQIVND (reference sequence). The CDR3 DNA follows: TGTGCCAGTAGTACGGGACTAGCGGGACCCAACCAAGAGACCCAGTACTTC. Its protein product is CASSTGLAGPNQETQYF.

This clone occurred a few times. The chain links TRBV28 to TRBJ1-5; D is possibly TRBD1 (6 bases). The germline V gene encodes CDR1 MDHEN and CDR2 SYDVKM. Trimming removed 1 base from V and 7 bases from J, with 17 bases in between. This CDR3 spans 16 amino acids. The CDR3 protein is CASSLSPGGAKQPQHF. CDR3 nucleotide sequence: TGTGCCAGCAGTTTATCCCCGGGGGGGGCTAAGCAGCCCCAGCATTTT.

The chain links TRBV7-9 to TRBJ2-7, with a possible D match to TRBD2 (5 bases). Trimming pared 4 bases from V and 0 bases from J, leaving 13 bases between. The CDR3 spans 15 residues. In germline, CDR1 is SEHNR, CDR2 FQNEAQ (reference sequence). CDR3 bases: TGTGCCAGCAGCTCCCGGACGGGAAACTCCTACGAGCAGTACTTC. It codes for CASSSRTGNSYEQYF.

The chain has TRBV6-1 and TRBJ2-7; the D gene is possibly TRBD2 (6 bases). Germline CDR1 and CDR2: MNHNS and SASEGT. V was pared by 0 bases and J by 7 bases, with 22 bases between. The CDR3 totals 17 residues. Written as DNA, the CDR3 is TGTGCCAGCAGTGAAGCTTTTTGGCGACTAGAATCGGGTGAGCAGTACTTC. Amino acid sequence: CASSEAFWRLESGEQYF.

This clone was seen a few times. The chain employs TRBV28 and TRBJ1-1; D uncertain. V shed 2 bases and J shed 1 base, with 8 bases lying between them. Germline CDR1 reads MDHEN; CDR2 reads SYDVKM. CDR3 length: 14 amino acids. CDR3 DNA: TGTGCCAGCAGTTTACTGGCAGGGAACACTGAAGCTTTCTTT. Residues: CASSLLAGNTEAFF.

V is TRBV19 and J is TRBJ1-2, with 7 bases aligning to TRBD1. Germline V gene sequence: CDR1 LNHDA, CDR2 SQIVND (reference sequence). Trimming cost V 2 bases and J 4 bases; bases outside gene matches: 4. CDR3 length equals 14 residues. CDR3 loop: CASSITGTVYGYTF. The DNA for the CDR3 is TGTGCCAGTAGTATAACCGGGACAGTCTATGGCTACACCTTC.

A word on this clone: At one of its ends the junction is not consistent with the germline gene, which may arise from a read error. This chain uses TRBV7-9 with TRBJ2-5, with D possibly matching TRBD1 (5 bases). The germline V gene encodes CDR1 SEHNR and CDR2 FQNEAQ (reference sequence). The CDR3 is made up of 17 amino acids. The CDR3, as DNA: TGTTCCAGCAGCTCCAGGGTCCTTGTCGGGCCCGAAGAGACCCAGTACTTC. This encodes CSSSSRVLVGPEETQYF.

The chain is built from TRBV6-5 and TRBJ2-7; 8 nucleotides align to TRBD2. V was clipped by 2 bases and J by 3 bases; unmatched bases: 6. This CDR3 has 15 residues. Germline CDR1 is MNHEY and CDR2 is SVGAGI. The CDR3 DNA reads TGTGCCAGCAGTTACGATGGGACTAGGATCTACGAGCAGTACTTC. The encoded protein is CASSYDGTRIYEQYF.

The chain combines TRBV7-7 with TRBJ2-5; unclear D gene. The CDR3 is 14 residues long. Deletions cut 5 bases from V and 2 bases from J, with 12 bases between. The V gene's germline CDR1 is SSHAT and CDR2 FNYEAQ (reference sequence). The CDR3 spells CASSLTWRQETQYF. CDR3 nucleotides: TGTGCCAGCAGCCTTACTTGGAGACAAGAGACCCAGTACTTC. The whole variable domain, remainder taken from reference TRBV7-7 and TRBJ2-5, is GAGVSQSPRYKVTKRGQDVTLRCDPISSHATLYWYQQALGQGPEFLTYFNYEAQPDKSGLPSDRFSAERPEGSISTLTIQRTEQRDSAMYRCASSLTWRQETQYFGPGTRLLVL.

This clone was found once. The chain employs TRBV6-1 and TRBJ1-5; D unresolved. Trimming took off 7 bases at V and 2 bases at J, with 9 bases between the two ends. The CDR3 is 13 residues long. CDR1 and CDR2 (germline): MNHNS, SASEGT. CDR3 sequence reads: CASTRGGNQPQHF. CDR3 nucleotide sequence: TGTGCCAGCACGCGGGGTGGCAATCAGCCCCAGCATTTT.

The chain joins TRBV29-1 to TRBJ1-2; no clear D gene. The CDR3 is 15 amino acids. Trimming stripped 4 bases from V and 6 bases from J, with 21 bases between. Per germline, CDR1 SQVTM and CDR2 ANQGSEA. CDR3 loop: CSVAEETLGVHGYTF. The CDR3 nucleotides read TGCAGCGTTGCGGAGGAGACTCTAGGCGTCCATGGCTACACCTTC. Based on the CDR3 plus reference TRBV29-1 and TRBJ1-2, the full variable domain is SAVISQKPSRDICQRGTSLTIQCQVDSQVTMMFWYRQQPGQSLTLIATANQGSEATYESGFVIDKFPISRPNLTFSTLTVSNMSPEDSSIYLCSVAEETLGVHGYTFGSGTRLTVV.

The V gene is TRBV6-5, the J gene TRBJ1-1, with D possibly being TRBD1 (6 bases). This CDR3 is built from 15 residues. Germline V CDR1 and CDR2: MNHEY, SVGAGI. V was clipped by 6 bases and J by 3 bases, with 17 bases between them. CDR3 DNA: TGTGCCAGCAGATCACTCACAGGGTTTGACACTGAAGCTTTCTTT. Translating it yields CASRSLTGFDTEAFF.

The V and J genes are TRBV2 and TRBJ1-5; 10 bases are shared with TRBD1. From germline, CDR1 is SNHLY and CDR2 FYNNEI. The ends lost 6 bases at V and 1 base at J; junction bases unmatched: 3. CDR3 length: 15 amino acids. The CDR3 protein is CASRGTGVSNQPQHF. In nucleotides, the CDR3 is TGTGCCAGCAGGGGGACAGGGGTGAGCAATCAGCCCCAGCATTTT.

This rearrangement joins TRBV27 to TRBJ1-5; no clear D. Trimming shortened V by 1 base and J by 5 bases, and 6 bases separated the two germline ends. The CDR3 sequence is 13 residues long. Germline V gene data show CDR1 as MNHEY and CDR2 as SMNVEV (reference sequence). The CDR3 loop is CASSLLHDQPQHF. CDR3 DNA: TGTGCCAGCAGTTTATTACATGATCAGCCCCAGCATTTT.

The rearrangement uses TRBV28 and TRBJ1-5; 8 nucleotides align to TRBD1. The germline CDR1 and CDR2 sequences are MDHEN and SYDVKM. This CDR3 is built from 17 residues. The V segment lost 4 bases and the J segment 4 bases; nucleotides outside the gene matches: 12. Here the CDR3 reads CASSSIPGQGTNQPQHF. The CDR3 nucleotides are TGTGCCAGCAGTTCCATTCCCGGACAGGGAACAAATCAGCCCCAGCATTTT.

This chain uses TRBV5-4 with TRBJ2-6; D not certain. The CDR3 has 16 residues. Per germline, CDR1 SGHNT and CDR2 YYREEE (reference sequence). V lost 0 bases to trimming and J lost 0 bases, with 7 bases between them. The CDR3 DNA follows: TGTGCCAGCAGCTTGGGCCGAGCCTCTGGGGCCAACGTCCTGACTTTC. Translation: CASSLGRASGANVLTF.

The genes are TRBV7-6 and TRBJ2-1, with 8 bases that match TRBD2. The trim removed 7 bases at V and 4 bases at J, leaving 6 bases unmatched. The CDR3 extends over 14 amino acids. Germline V gene sequence: CDR1 SGHVS, CDR2 FNYEAQ. CDR3 DNA: TGTGCCAGCACTGCGGGACTAGTTTACAATGAGCAGTTCTTC. Translated, it gives CASTAGLVYNEQFF.

This chain connects TRBV5-1 to TRBJ2-1, with 8 bases fitting TRBD2. This CDR3 comprises 14 residues. CDR1 and CDR2 from the germline V gene are SGHRS and YFSETQ. V was pared by 4 bases and J by 9 bases, with 9 bases of the junction left unmatched. The CDR3 sequence: CASSSGLAGAEQFF. The CDR3 DNA reads TGCGCCAGCAGCAGCGGACTAGCAGGGGCTGAGCAGTTCTTC.

This chain links TRBV30 with TRBJ2-7; D may be TRBD1 (6 bases). The CDR3 runs to 11 residues. Germline V gives CDR1 GTSNPN, CDR2 SVGIG (reference sequence). Trimming removed 5 bases at V and 7 bases at J, with 12 bases between. As DNA, the CDR3 is TGTGCCTGGTCAGGGGCTGCGGAGCAGTACTTC. Translation gives CAWSGAAEQYF.